The 29 T cell receptor beta chains below come from one sample, sequenced in a study of blood T cell repertoires in COVID-19. Profiling relied on immunoSEQ multiplex PCR, and the TCRdb table lists in-frame clones only, not all of them. In the table there are approximately 30,000 clones, about 90% of which are singletons. The sequencing input was peripheral blood. These receptors were collected from a woman in her forties with active or convalescent COVID-19.

V and J are TRBV7-9 and TRBJ2-3; TRBD2 aligns across 8 bases. This CDR3 contains 15 residues. Germline CDR1 and CDR2: SEHNR and FQNEAQ (reference sequence). The ends lost 1 base at V and 1 base at J; junction bases unmatched: 1. CDR3 in amino acids: CASSLDGGGTDTQYF. The CDR3 nucleotides read TGTGCCAGCAGCTTAGACGGGGGGGGCACAGATACGCAGTATTTT. The whole variable domain, filled in from reference TRBV7-9 and TRBJ2-3, reads DTGVSQNPRHKITKRGQNVTFRCDPISEHNRLYWYRQTLGQGPEFLTYFQNEAQLEKSRLLSDRFSAERPKGSFSTLEIQRTEQGDSAMYLCASSLDGGGTDTQYFGPGTRLTVL.

CDR3 amino acids: CASSLTGLPEETQYF. The CDR3 DNA follows: TGTGCCAGCAGCTTAACGGGACTGCCAGAGGAGACCCAGTACTTC. The V call is TRBV7-9, the J call TRBJ2-5; tentatively, D is TRBD2 (6 bases). With 2 bases removed from V and 5 bases from J, the gap between germline ends came to 15 bases. Per the germline V gene, CDR1 is SEHNR and CDR2 is FQNEAQ (reference sequence). The CDR3 has 15 residues.

This clone has just one count. V and J are TRBV19 and TRBJ2-7; 8 positions agree with TRBD2. The CDR3 contains 15 residues. CDR1 and CDR2 from the germline V gene are LNHDA and SQIVND (reference sequence). V dropped 3 bases and J dropped 4; count of bases not matched to a gene: 8. The CDR3 reads CASSIAAGDGYEQYF. The CDR3 DNA reads as TGTGCCAGTAGTATCGCAGCGGGAGATGGGTACGAGCAGTACTTC.

V is TRBV5-4 and J is TRBJ2-3, with a tentative D call TRBD1 (5 bases). CDR1 is SGHNT and CDR2 is YYREEE in the germline V gene (reference sequence). Trimming removed 3 bases at V and 4 bases at J, with 9 bases between. There are 13 residues in the CDR3. CDR3 in DNA: TGTGCCAGCAGCTCGACAGAGGCAGATACGCAGTATTTT. It is translated as CASSSTEADTQYF.

The chain employs TRBV11-1 and TRBJ1-1; possibly TRBD1 for D (6 bases). From germline, CDR1 is SGHAT and CDR2 FQDESV (reference sequence). This CDR3 is built from 13 residues. Trimming took 8 bases from V and 4 from J, leaving 14 bases between them. This CDR3 is CASCSAGATEAFF. CDR3 bases: TGTGCCAGCTGTTCCGCAGGGGCCACTGAAGCTTTCTTT.

The gene calls are TRBV15 and TRBJ1-4; D uncertain. Germline assignment: CDR1 LNHNV and CDR2 YYDKDF (reference sequence). The germline V and J ends were trimmed by 4 bases and 5 bases, with 14 bases remaining between them. The CDR3 sequence is 15 residues long. The CDR3 DNA follows: TGTGCCACCAGCATTCCGCGTGGAGCCAATGAAAAACTGTTTTTT. This encodes CATSIPRGANEKLFF.

The chain carries TRBV28 and TRBJ2-7; a possible D gene is TRBD1 (5 bases). This CDR3 region has 15 residues. Germline CDR1 MDHEN, CDR2 SYDVKM. Trimming stripped 4 bases from V and 3 bases from J, with 16 bases between. The chain's CDR3 is CASSSSDRSHYEQYF. The CDR3, as DNA: TGTGCCAGCAGTTCGAGCGACAGAAGTCACTACGAGCAGTACTTC.

This chain uses TRBV27 with TRBJ1-4, with TRBD1 matching over 9 bases. The CDR3 consists of 14 residues. Germline V gene data show CDR1 as MNHEY and CDR2 as SMNVEV (reference sequence). V shed 3 bases and J 8 bases; nucleotides not matched to a gene: 4. CDR3 bases: TGTGCCAGCAGTTTTGGACAGGGGATAGAAAAACTGTTTTTT. Amino acid sequence: CASSFGQGIEKLFF.

The chain carries TRBV4-1 and TRBJ2-4, with D tentatively TRBD2 (5 bases). Germline values: CDR1 MGHRA, CDR2 YSYEKL. The germline V and J ends were trimmed by 0 bases and 1 base, with 10 bases remaining between them. The CDR3 is made up of 16 amino acids. DNA of the CDR3: TGCGCCAGCAGCCAAGATCTGACGGGGGCCAAAAACATTCAGTACTTC. As protein: CASSQDLTGAKNIQYF.

This chain uses TRBV19 with TRBJ1-1, with D perhaps matching TRBD1 (5 bases). The germline gives CDR1 LNHDA, CDR2 SQIVND (reference sequence). This CDR3 contains 15 residues. Trimming shortened V by 3 bases and J by 5 bases, and 16 bases separated the two germline ends. As DNA, the CDR3 is TGTGCCAGTAGTATTATGGGCTGGGGGGGAACTGAAGCTTTCTTT. It codes for CASSIMGWGGTEAFF.

The genes are TRBV7-2 and TRBJ2-1; unclear D gene. Trimming left V 0 bases short and J 10 bases short, with 4 bases between. Germline values: CDR1 SGHTA, CDR2 FQGNSA. The CDR3 has 11 residues. CDR3 loop: CASSLAEEQFF. In nucleotides, the CDR3 is TGTGCCAGCAGCTTAGCAGAGGAGCAGTTCTTC.

J is TRBJ1-2 and V is TRBV4-1; 7 positions match TRBD1. Germline V gives CDR1 MGHRA, CDR2 YSYEKL. The CDR3 totals 17 residues. Trimming removed 0 bases from V and 4 bases from J; junction bases left unmatched: 11. CDR3 amino acids: CASSQEEGALDLYGYTF. The CDR3 region has the DNA TGCGCCAGCAGCCAAGAGGAGGGGGCCCTCGACCTCTATGGCTACACCTTC.

This clone has just a few counts. The rearrangement links TRBV5-1 to TRBJ2-3, with 7 bases matching TRBD2. Germline assignment: CDR1 SGHRS and CDR2 YFSETQ. J lost 1 base, V lost 4 bases, and 9 bases had no gene match. The CDR3 has 16 residues. CDR3 coding DNA: TGCGCCAGCAGCCCCCGCCCTGCGGGGGGCACAGATACGCAGTATTTT. Its protein is CASSPRPAGGTDTQYF.

The chain employs TRBV11-2 and TRBJ2-7; D not certain. Trimming cost V 1 base and J 2 bases, with 15 bases left between them. This CDR3 is built from 16 residues. Germline CDR1 SGHAT, CDR2 FQNNGV. CDR3 in DNA: TGTGCCAGCAGCTTAGGCCCTTTTACAGATACCTACGAGCAGTACTTC. This translates into CASSLGPFTDTYEQYF.

The table lists this clone with a few counts. The chain recombines TRBV19 with TRBJ2-3, with a tentative D call TRBD2 (6 bases). This CDR3 has 11 residues. Germline V gives CDR1 LNHDA, CDR2 SQIVND (reference sequence). The V end lost 11 bases, the J end lost 6 bases, and 12 bases lay between the germline ends. CDR3: CASTGRDTQYF. The CDR3 coding sequence is TGTGCCTCCACTGGGAGGGATACGCAGTATTTT.

The rearrangement uses TRBV30 and TRBJ1-2; unclear D gene. Germline V gene data show CDR1 as GTSNPN and CDR2 as SVGIG (reference sequence). The V end lost 7 bases, the J end lost 8 bases, and 14 bases lay between the germline ends. This CDR3 is 11 amino acids long. The CDR3 coding sequence is TGTGCCTCCCCCAGAGGTATCGGCTACACCTTC. This codes for CASPRGIGYTF.

The J gene is TRBJ2-2, the V gene TRBV6-5; D is perhaps TRBD1 (6 bases). The CDR3 length is 14 residues. Trimming shortened V by 6 bases and J by 2 bases, and 10 bases separated the two germline ends. CDR1 and CDR2 (germline): MNHEY, SVGAGI. CDR3 DNA sequence: TGTGCCAGCAGGACAGGACGCAACACCGGGGAGCTGTTTTTT. This codes for CASRTGRNTGELFF.

The chain uses TRBV6-1 and TRBJ1-2, with a tentative D call TRBD1 (5 bases). V dropped 0 bases and J dropped 3 bases, with 20 bases sitting between them. CDR3 length: 18 residues. The germline V gene encodes CDR1 MNHNS and CDR2 SASEGT. In DNA form, the CDR3 reads TGTGCCAGCAGTGAAGCCCCCCACCGTCTACAGGTACACTATGGCTACACCTTC. It specifies CASSEAPHRLQVHYGYTF.

The gene calls are TRBV4-2 and TRBJ1-4, with D hard to call. The V end lost 4 bases, the J end lost 2 bases, and 14 bases lay between the germline ends. This CDR3 has 16 amino acids. Germline V gene lookup returns CDR1 LGHNA and CDR2 YNFKEQ. The CDR3 is CASSRGGKGTNEKLFF. The DNA of the CDR3 is TGTGCCAGCAGCCGAGGCGGGAAAGGTACTAATGAAAAACTGTTTTTT.

The chain has TRBV30 and TRBJ1-1; TRBD1 agrees at 9 bases. The germline gives CDR1 GTSNPN, CDR2 SVGIG (reference sequence). Losses at the gene ends were 3 bases for V and 0 bases for J; bases not matched to a gene: 2. The CDR3 consists of 14 residues. CDR3 sequence (DNA): TGTGCCTGGAGCGGGACAGGGATGAACACTGAAGCTTTCTTT. It encodes CAWSGTGMNTEAFF.

This rearrangement joins TRBV18 to TRBJ1-4; 9 bases line up with TRBD1. Per the germline V gene, CDR1 is KGHSH and CDR2 is LQKENI. V was pared by 3 bases and J by 3 bases, with 2 bases of the junction left unmatched. CDR3 size: 15 residues. The CDR3 region has the DNA TGTGCCAGCTCACCTCGACAGGGGGCTAATGAAAAACTGTTTTTT. Translation: CASSPRQGANEKLFF.

The CDR3 DNA reads TGCGCCAGCAGCCAAGATCAGAGCGGGAGGGCCCAGACCTACGAGCAGTACTTC. This translates into CASSQDQSGRAQTYEQYF. The chain couples TRBV4-1 to TRBJ2-7; 10 positions agree with TRBD2. There are 18 residues in the CDR3. Trimming at V came to 0 bases and at J to 2 bases, leaving 10 bases not matched to a gene. CDR1 is MGHRA and CDR2 is YSYEKL in the germline V gene.

This chain connects TRBV5-1 to TRBJ2-5, with 7 bases identical to TRBD2. Unmatched junction bases numbered 11, after V lost 1 base and J lost 5 bases. The length of the CDR3 is 16 residues. Germline CDR1 SGHRS, CDR2 YFSETQ. CDR3 nucleotides: TGCGCCAGCAGCTTGAAGGCGGGGGAGGTGCCCGAGACCCAGTACTTC. This codes for CASSLKAGEVPETQYF.

This chain connects TRBV6-5 to TRBJ2-3, with 7 bases fitting TRBD1. The trim removed 8 bases at V and 3 bases at J, leaving 11 bases unmatched. CDR3 length: 15 amino acids. CDR1 and CDR2 from the germline V gene are MNHEY and SVGAGI. As DNA, the CDR3 is TGTGCCAGCCCCACAGGGGAAAGTCCAACAGATACGCAGTATTTT. Its translation: CASPTGESPTDTQYF.

The rearrangement joins TRBV29-1 to TRBJ2-4, with a weak D call TRBD2 (6 bases). The length of the CDR3 is 15 residues. Germline loops: CDR1 SQVTM, CDR2 ANQGSEA. V lost 0 bases to trimming and J lost 3 bases, with 12 bases between them. CDR3: CSVEDSAGRKNIQYF. CDR3 DNA sequence: TGCAGCGTTGAAGATTCGGCGGGACGCAAAAACATTCAGTACTTC.

The CDR3 reads CASSLDLRDLVHGYTF. CDR3 in DNA: TGTGCCAGCAGCTTGGATCTTCGGGATTTGGTTCATGGCTACACCTTC. This rearrangement joins TRBV5-5 to TRBJ1-2; D is unclear. Trimming removed 0 bases at V and 6 bases at J, with 18 bases between. CDR3 length: 16 amino acids. In germline, CDR1 is SGHKS, CDR2 YYEKEE (reference sequence).

The J gene is TRBJ1-1, the V gene TRBV11-2; a weak D match, TRBD1 (6 bases). V was cut by 7 bases and J by 6 bases, with 12 bases left in between. Germline assignment: CDR1 SGHAT and CDR2 FQNNGV. The CDR3 has 12 residues. The CDR3 spells CASTEGVPEAFF. The DNA for the CDR3 is TGTGCCAGCACCGAGGGGGTTCCTGAAGCTTTCTTT.

The V call is TRBV11-3, the J call TRBJ2-1, with 14 bases fitting TRBD2. V lost 5 bases, J lost 4 bases, and 4 bases stayed unmatched. Germline-derived CDR1 and CDR2 are SGHNT and YENEEA. The CDR3 runs to 16 residues. The CDR3 coding sequence is TGTGCCAGCAGCAAGCGGACTAGCGGGAGGTACAATGAGCAGTTCTTC. This gives the protein CASSKRTSGRYNEQFF.

This chain links TRBV6-1 with TRBJ1-3, with TRBD1 as a possible D gene (6 bases). Germline V gene lookup returns CDR1 MNHNS and CDR2 SASEGT. V was clipped by 0 bases and J by 1 base, with 10 bases between them. CDR3 length: 16 amino acids. CDR3 sequence reads: CASSEAGALSGNTIYF. The CDR3 DNA sequence: TGTGCCAGCAGTGAAGCGGGGGCCCTATCTGGAAACACCATATATTTT.